A single TCR beta chain is shown here with its context. No antigen is known for it. The conserved phenylalanine or tryptophan normally closing the CDR3 is absent here, so this likely arose from a read error. There are 12 residues in the CDR3. The germline V gene has CDR1 SQVTM and CDR2 ANQGSEA. The V end was cut by 7 bases, the J end by 13 bases, with 20 bases between. This entry comes from a study of blood T cells in healthy people across ages. A second PCR, run for about 6 to 11 cycles, used a sample-barcoded 5' primer plus a J-beta primer mix. One entry per CDR3 protein results from TCRdb running MiXCR on the 5' RACE reads. The repertoire includes approximately 960,000 distinct CDR3 sequences, roughly 29% of them detected once, and roughly a tenth sits in the top ten. Study-wide results and limits: Investigators treated diversity estimates from one million T cells as underestimates.

This sample was also put to use in a study of T cells of mothers and their children. That study reports: Donors comprised three healthy Caucasian mothers plus their six children.

Sequencing input: blood. The J gene is TRBJ2-1, the V gene TRBV29-1; unclear D gene. The TCR was taken from a middle-aged woman in good health. CDR3 region: CSALPVEETQFV. The CDR3 DNA sequence: TGCAGCGCCTTGCCAGTTGAAGAGACCCAGTTCGTC.